Here is one T cell receptor beta chain with its context. Systemic immunosuppression or a history of autoimmune disease excluded patients. Data came from immunoSEQ multiplex PCR; TCRdb stores just in-frame clones and leaves some out. The profile shows 34,000 or so clones, roughly 76% of them singletons. This entry comes from a study of OX40 agonist ivuxolimab in advanced cancers. About the research overall: Ivuxolimab, which is an agonistic anti-OX40 (CD134) antibody, was administered to the patients.

The germline V gene encodes CDR1 LGHNA and CDR2 YNFKEQ. CDR3 length: 15 amino acids. Unmatched junction bases numbered 7, after V lost 3 bases and J lost 4 bases. This material consisted of CD4+ or CD8+ T cells sorted from blood, taken in a trial of the OX40 agonist ivuxolimab. This chain joins TRBV4-2 and TRBJ1-2, with 8 bases fitting TRBD1. This clonotype was obtained from an adult with an advanced solid tumor such as melanoma, head and neck, liver or kidney cancer. The CDR3 loop is CASSQDQGAGYGYTF. The CDR3 DNA follows: TGTGCCAGCAGCCAGGATCAGGGGGCCGGCTATGGCTACACCTTC.